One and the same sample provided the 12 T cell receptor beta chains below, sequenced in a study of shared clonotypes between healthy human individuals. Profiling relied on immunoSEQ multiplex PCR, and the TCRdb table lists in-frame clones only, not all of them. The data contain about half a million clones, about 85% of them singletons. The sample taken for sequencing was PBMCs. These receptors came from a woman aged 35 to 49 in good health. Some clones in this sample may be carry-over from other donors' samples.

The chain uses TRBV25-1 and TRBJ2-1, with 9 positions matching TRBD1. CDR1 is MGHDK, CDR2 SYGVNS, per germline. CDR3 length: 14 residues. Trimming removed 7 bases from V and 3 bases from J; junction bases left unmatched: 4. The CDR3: CASIRQGVYNEQFF. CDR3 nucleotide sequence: TGTGCCAGCATCCGACAGGGGGTCTACAATGAGCAGTTCTTC.

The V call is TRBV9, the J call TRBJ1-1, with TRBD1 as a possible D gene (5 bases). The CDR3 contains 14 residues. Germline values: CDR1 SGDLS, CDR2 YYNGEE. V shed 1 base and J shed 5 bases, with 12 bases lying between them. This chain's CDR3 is CASSVSGEGTEAFF. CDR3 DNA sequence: TGTGCCAGCAGCGTATCGGGGGAGGGGACTGAAGCTTTCTTT.

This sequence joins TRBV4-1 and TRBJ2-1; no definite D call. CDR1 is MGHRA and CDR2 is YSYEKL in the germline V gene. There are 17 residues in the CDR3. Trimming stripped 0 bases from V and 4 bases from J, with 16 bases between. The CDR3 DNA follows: TGCGCCAGCAGCCAAGATCTTCAGGTGGCTGCTTACAATGAGCAGTTCTTC. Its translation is CASSQDLQVAAYNEQFF.

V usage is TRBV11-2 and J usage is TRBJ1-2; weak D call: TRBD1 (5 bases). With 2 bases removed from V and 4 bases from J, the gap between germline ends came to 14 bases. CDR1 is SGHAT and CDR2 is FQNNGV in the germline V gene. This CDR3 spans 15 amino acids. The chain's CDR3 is CASSLNGGFGYGYTF. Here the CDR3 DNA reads TGTGCCAGCAGCTTAAACGGGGGATTCGGCTATGGCTACACCTTC.

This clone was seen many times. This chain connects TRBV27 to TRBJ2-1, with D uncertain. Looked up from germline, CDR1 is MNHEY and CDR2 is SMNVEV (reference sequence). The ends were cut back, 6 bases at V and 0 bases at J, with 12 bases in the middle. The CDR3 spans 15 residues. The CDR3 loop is CASRGLPGSYNEQFF. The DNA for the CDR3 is TGTGCCAGCAGGGGATTGCCCGGCTCCTACAATGAGCAGTTCTTC.

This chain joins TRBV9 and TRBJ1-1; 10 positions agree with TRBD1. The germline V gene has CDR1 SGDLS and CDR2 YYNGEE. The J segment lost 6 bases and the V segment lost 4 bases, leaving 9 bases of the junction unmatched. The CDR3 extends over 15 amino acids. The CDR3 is CASSPYRDRGSEAFF. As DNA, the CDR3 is TGTGCCAGCAGCCCCTACCGGGACAGGGGCTCTGAAGCTTTCTTT.

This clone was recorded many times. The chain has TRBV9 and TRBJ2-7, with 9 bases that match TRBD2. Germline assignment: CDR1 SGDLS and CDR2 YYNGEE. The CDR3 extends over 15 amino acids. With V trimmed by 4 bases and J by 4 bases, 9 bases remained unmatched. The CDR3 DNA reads TGTGCCAGCAGCCTCGGCCCAGCGGGAGGATACGAGCAGTACTTC. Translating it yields CASSLGPAGGYEQYF.

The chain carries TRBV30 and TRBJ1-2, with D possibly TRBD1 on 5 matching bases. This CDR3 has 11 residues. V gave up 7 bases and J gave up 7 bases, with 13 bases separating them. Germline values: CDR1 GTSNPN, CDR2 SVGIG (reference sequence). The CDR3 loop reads CASGFRSGYTF. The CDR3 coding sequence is TGTGCCTCAGGGTTCAGGTCTGGCTACACCTTC.

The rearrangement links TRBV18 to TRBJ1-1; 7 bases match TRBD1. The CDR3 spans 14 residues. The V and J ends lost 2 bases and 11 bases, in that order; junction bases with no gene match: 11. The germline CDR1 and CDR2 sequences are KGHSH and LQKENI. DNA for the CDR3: TGTGCCAGCTCACCAGAGGGAACAGGGGATGGGGCTTTCTTT. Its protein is CASSPEGTGDGAFF.

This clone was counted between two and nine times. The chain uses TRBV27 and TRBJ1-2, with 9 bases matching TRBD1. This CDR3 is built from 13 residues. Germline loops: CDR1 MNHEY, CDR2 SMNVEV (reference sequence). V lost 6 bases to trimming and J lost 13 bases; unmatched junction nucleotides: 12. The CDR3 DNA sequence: TGTGCCAGCAGACCAACAGGGGGCAGCTATTCCACCTTC. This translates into CASRPTGGSYSTF.

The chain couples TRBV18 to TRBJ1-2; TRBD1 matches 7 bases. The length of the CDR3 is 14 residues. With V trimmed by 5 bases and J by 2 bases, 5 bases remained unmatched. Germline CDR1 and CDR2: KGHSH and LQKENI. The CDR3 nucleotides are TGTGCCAGCTCATCTACGGACAGGAACTATGGCTACACCTTC. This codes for CASSSTDRNYGYTF.

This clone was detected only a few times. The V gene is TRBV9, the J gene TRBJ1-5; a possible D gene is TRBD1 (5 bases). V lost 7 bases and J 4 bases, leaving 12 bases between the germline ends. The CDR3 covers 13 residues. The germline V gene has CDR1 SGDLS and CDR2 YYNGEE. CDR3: CASGGLKNQPQHF. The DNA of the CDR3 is TGTGCCAGCGGGGGACTGAAAAATCAGCCCCAGCATTTT.